Shown below are 5 T cell receptor beta chains from a single sample sequenced in a study of radiation and T cells in renal cell carcinoma. Sequenced by immunoSEQ multiplex PCR; TCRdb stores in-frame clones only, minus some. The sample records roughly 140,000 clones, about 91% being singletons. Documented time point: blood 2 weeks post-SBRT. As for treatment: 15 Gy SBRT to primary tumor, nephrectomy 4 weeks later. The sequences come from blood, collected from a patient whose treatment included radiotherapy and nephrectomy. The receptors here all came from a woman in her 50s with renal cell carcinoma.

The chain employs TRBV29-1 and TRBJ2-5; D possibly uses TRBD1 or TRBD2 (5 bases each). The CDR3 has 11 amino acids. Germline V CDR1 and CDR2: SQVTM, ANQGSEA. Trimming pared 1 base from V and 5 bases from J, leaving 5 bases between. The chain's CDR3 is CSVEGGETQYF. For the CDR3, the DNA is TGCAGCGTTGAAGGGGGGGAGACCCAGTACTTC.

The chain employs TRBV7-2 and TRBJ2-3, with D perhaps matching TRBD1 (6 bases). This CDR3 contains 15 residues. Germline V gene data show CDR1 as SGHTA and CDR2 as FQGNSA. The V gene lost 5 bases and the J gene lost 1 base, with 13 bases spanning the gap. CDR3 DNA: TGTGCCAGCAGCCCCAATGGACAGCGCACAGATACGCAGTATTTT. It yields the protein CASSPNGQRTDTQYF.

This sequence joins TRBV30 and TRBJ1-4; D not resolved. Trimming cost V 4 bases and J 0 bases, with 12 bases left between them. Germline V CDR1 and CDR2: GTSNPN, SVGIG (reference sequence). This CDR3 is 15 amino acids long. The CDR3 protein is CAWTRGRATNEKLFF. In nucleotides, the CDR3 is TGTGCCTGGACACGCGGACGAGCAACTAATGAAAAACTGTTTTTT.

This clone was observed a few times. This same CDR3 is encoded by further DNA sequences in the sample. The V call is TRBV19, the J call TRBJ2-5; D may match TRBD1 or TRBD2 (5 bases each). Germline V gene sequence: CDR1 LNHDA, CDR2 SQIVND (reference sequence). Between the trimmed V and J ends, which lost 0 bases and 4 bases, there was a span of 12 bases. CDR3 length equals 15 residues. DNA of the CDR3: TGTGCCAGTAGTATAGATGGGCAGAGGGGAGAGACCCAGTACTTC. Protein sequence: CASSIDGQRGETQYF.

The chain uses TRBV7-6 and TRBJ1-1; TRBD1 matches at 9 bases. This CDR3 is 15 amino acids long. Germline CDR1 is SGHVS and CDR2 is FNYEAQ. The V and J ends lost 0 bases and 6 bases, in that order; junction bases with no gene match: 5. For the CDR3, the DNA is TGTGCCAGCAGCTTAGCTTTACAGGGGGCCGCTGAAGCTTTCTTT. Its translation is CASSLALQGAAEAFF. Full variable domain (rest looked up from reference TRBV7-6 and TRBJ1-1): GAGVSQSPRYKVTKRGQDVALRCDPISGHVSLYWYRQALGQGPEFLTYFNYEAQQDKSGLPNDRFSAERPEGSISTLTIQRTEQRDSAMYRCASSLALQGAAEAFFGQGTRLTVV.